The rows below give T cell receptor beta chains drawn from one sample of a study of Ad26.COV2.S vaccination and SARS-CoV-2 variants. TCRdb's copy holds only in-frame clones and misses some; the assay was immunoSEQ multiplex PCR. The sample lists about 460,000 clones; 80% to 90% were seen once. The input for sequencing was peripheral blood, taken in a trial of Ad26.COV2.S vaccine versus placebo. The receptor source for this set is a person between 18 and 65 years old who received the Ad26.COV2.S COVID-19 vaccine or a placebo. CDR3s include the opening cysteine and the closing phenylalanine or tryptophan. Fields, in order: J gene, V gene, D gene, clone size, CDR3 DNA, CDR3 protein. A D gene is named only where the DNA matches it firmly. The size of a clone is reported for some rows only, either as once, few or many, or as a class for expanded clones.

>TRBJ1-4|TRBV25-1|TRBD1|many
TGTGCCAGCAGGGACAGGTTGACTAATGAAAAACTGTTTTTT
CASRDRLTNEKLFF
>TRBJ1-6|TRBV15|TRBD1|.
TGTGCCACCCGGGACAGGCACTCCTATAATTCACCCCTCCACTTT
CATRDRHSYNSPLHF
>TRBJ1-5|TRBV24-1|TRBD1|.
TGTGCCACCAGTGACTCGACAGGGGGCGGTCAGCCCCAGCATTTT
CATSDSTGGGQPQHF
>TRBJ1-3|TRBV7-3|TRBD1|.
TGTGCCAGCAGCCCGACAGGGGCTGGAAACACCATATATTTT
CASSPTGAGNTIYF
>TRBJ2-5|TRBV7-2|TRBD2|.
TGTGCCAGCAGCACCCCGACTAGCGGGGCACAAGAGACCCAGTACTTC
CASSTPTSGAQETQYF
>TRBJ2-2|TRBV5-4|.|.
TGTGCCAGCAGCCCCCGGCGGGAGAACACCGGGGAGCTGTTTTTT
CASSPRRENTGELFF
>TRBJ2-2|TRBV18|.|few
TGTGCCAGCTCCGTTAACGACGGCGGTCCGTCTTCCGGGGAGCTGTTTTTT
CASSVNDGGPSSGELFF
>TRBJ2-2|TRBV24-1|.|.
TGTGCCACCAGTGATTCACAGGGTTACACCGGGGAGCTGTTTTTT
CATSDSQGYTGELFF
>TRBJ1-2|TRBV6-5|TRBD1|.
TGTGCCAGCAGGCTAACCGGGACAGGGGCCTTTGGCTACACCTTC
CASRLTGTGAFGYTF
>TRBJ1-6|TRBV2|.|.
TGTGCCAGCATGGGTCGCTCCTATAATTCACCCCTCCACTTT
CASMGRSYNSPLHF
>TRBJ1-3|TRBV28|.|.
TGTGCCAGCAGTTTAGTGGAGGCCCTCTCTGGAAACACCATATATTTT
CASSLVEALSGNTIYF
>TRBJ1-4|TRBV5-1|TRBD1|once
TGCGCCAGCAGCTCCGGCGGACAGGGCGAAAAACTGTTTTTT
CASSSGGQGEKLFF
>TRBJ1-2|TRBV29-1|.|.
TGCAGCGTTGAAGGGCAGATCTATGGCTACACCTTC
CSVEGQIYGYTF
>TRBJ2-1|TRBV6-5|TRBD1|.
TGTGCCAGCAGTTCGACAGGGAATAATGAGCAGTTCTTC
CASSSTGNNEQFF
>TRBJ1-2|TRBV28|.|.
TGTGCCAGCAGGCCCAGGGCCTCCGATTATGGCTACACCTTC
CASRPRASDYGYTF
>TRBJ1-2|TRBV7-9|TRBD1|few
TGTGCCAGCAGTAAAGGGACAGGGGGCGCGATAGGTGGCTACACCTTC
CASSKGTGGAIGGYTF
>TRBJ2-7|TRBV25-1|.|once
.
CASSRTFGAYEQYF
>TRBJ1-2|TRBV25-1|.|.
TGTGCCAGCAGAGGGACACCGTATGGCTACACCTTC
CASRGTPYGYTF
>TRBJ2-7|TRBV28|.|.
TGTGCCAGCAGTTTTCCAAGCTCCTACGAGCAGTACTTC
CASSFPSSYEQYF
>TRBJ1-1|TRBV6-2/TRBV6-3|.|.
TGTGCCAGCAGTCCCGGGGGGAGCCGGGTTCGAGCTTTCTTT
CASSPGGSRVRAFF
>TRBJ2-1|TRBV9|.|.
TGTGCCAGCAGCGTAGGGTTCTATGAGCAGTTCTTC
CASSVGFYEQFF
>TRBJ2-2|TRBV28|.|.
TGTGCCAGCAGTTTATCGGGCATGACGGACACCGGGGAGCTGTTTTTT
CASSLSGMTDTGELFF
>TRBJ2-1|TRBV10-2|TRBD2|.
TGCGCCAGCAGACCCGGGACTAGAGCCTTCAATGAGCAGTTCTTC
CASRPGTRAFNEQFF
>TRBJ1-2|TRBV7-9|.|.
TGTGCCAGCAGCCGAATAGAACAGGGTTGGGTGGCCCCTTATGGCTACACCTTC
CASSRIEQGWVAPYGYTF
>TRBJ2-7|TRBV4-1|TRBD2|once
TGCGCCAGCAGCCAGCAACTAGCGGGAGTCTACGAGCAGTACTTC
CASSQQLAGVYEQYF
>TRBJ1-6|TRBV7-2|TRBD1|.
TGTGCCAGCAGCCAGGGACAGGGGGCTTCACCCCTCCACTTT
CASSQGQGASPLHF
>TRBJ2-2|TRBV2|.|.
TGTGCCAGCAGTGAAGCGGGGGTCAAGACCGGGGAGCTGTTTTTT
CASSEAGVKTGELFF
>TRBJ1-2|TRBV6-5|TRBD1|.
TGTGCCAGCAGATTAGCCGGACAGGGAGGGTATGGCTACACCTTC
CASRLAGQGGYGYTF
>TRBJ2-1|TRBV10-1|.|.
TGCGCCAGCAGTGTGGGGTCTTCCAATGAGCAGTTCTTC
CASSVGSSNEQFF
>TRBJ1-1|TRBV6-5|.|.
TGTGCCAGCAGGAAAACAGGGAACACTGAAGCTTTCTTT
CASRKTGNTEAFF
>TRBJ1-2|TRBV19|.|once
TGTGCCAGTAGTACGGCCCCTGTGGCTGGCTACACCTTC
CASSTAPVAGYTF
>TRBJ1-2|TRBV29-1|.|.
TGCAGCGTTGAAGGCCCGACTGGGGGCTACACCTTC
CSVEGPTGGYTF
>TRBJ2-7|TRBV27|.|.
TGTGCCAGCAGTTTATCGAGACAGTCCTACGAGCAGTACTTC
CASSLSRQSYEQYF
>TRBJ2-7|TRBV7-9|TRBD2|.
TGTGCCAGCAGCCGAAGCGCTAGCGGGATGACCTACGAGCAGTACTTC
CASSRSASGMTYEQYF
>TRBJ1-4|TRBV28|TRBD1|few
TGTGCCAGCAGGGCCGGGACAGGGGGCATGCCTAATGAAAAACTGTTTTTT
CASRAGTGGMPNEKLFF
>TRBJ2-1|TRBV24-1|.|.
TGTGCCACCAGTGATTTGCAAAATGAGCAGTTCTTC
CATSDLQNEQFF
>TRBJ2-1|TRBV14|TRBD2|.
TGTGCCAGCAACACCGGGAGGGCCTTAAACAATGAGCAGTTCTTC
CASNTGRALNNEQFF
>TRBJ2-3|TRBV2|.|.
TGTGCCAGCAGTGAGTCGGGGGTCAGCACAGATACGCAGTATTTT
CASSESGVSTDTQYF
>TRBJ2-1|TRBV3-1/TRBV3-2|.|.
TGTGCCAGCAGCCAATGGTCCGAGACGGGGGCGATCAATGAGCAGTTCTTC
CASSQWSETGAINEQFF
>TRBJ2-2|TRBV30|.|.
TGTGCCTGGAGTCGAGGGGTGAGTGAGCTGTTTTTT
CAWSRGVSELFF
>TRBJ1-2|TRBV6-5|.|.
.
CASSSSGTGTHGYTF
>TRBJ2-5|TRBV13|.|.
TGTGCCAGCAGCACACCTACGAATGGGGAGACCCAGTACTTC
CASSTPTNGETQYF
>TRBJ1-3|TRBV30|.|.
TGTGCCGGAACAGGGTTCTCTGGAAACACCATATATTTT
CAGTGFSGNTIYF